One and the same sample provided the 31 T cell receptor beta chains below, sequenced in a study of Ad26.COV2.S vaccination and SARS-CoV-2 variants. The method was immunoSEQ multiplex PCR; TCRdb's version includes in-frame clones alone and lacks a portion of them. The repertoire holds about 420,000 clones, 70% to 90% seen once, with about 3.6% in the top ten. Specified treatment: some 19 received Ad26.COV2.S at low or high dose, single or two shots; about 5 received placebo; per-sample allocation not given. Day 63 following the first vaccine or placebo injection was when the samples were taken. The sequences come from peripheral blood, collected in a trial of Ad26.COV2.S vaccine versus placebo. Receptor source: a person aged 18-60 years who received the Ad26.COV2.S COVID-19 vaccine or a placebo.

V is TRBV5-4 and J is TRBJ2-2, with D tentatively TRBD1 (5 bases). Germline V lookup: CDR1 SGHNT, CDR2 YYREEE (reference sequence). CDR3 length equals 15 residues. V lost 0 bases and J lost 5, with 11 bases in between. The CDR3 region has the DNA TGTGCCAGCAGCTTGGAGGGGCGCCGGACCGGGGAGCTGTTTTTT. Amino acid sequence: CASSLEGRRTGELFF.

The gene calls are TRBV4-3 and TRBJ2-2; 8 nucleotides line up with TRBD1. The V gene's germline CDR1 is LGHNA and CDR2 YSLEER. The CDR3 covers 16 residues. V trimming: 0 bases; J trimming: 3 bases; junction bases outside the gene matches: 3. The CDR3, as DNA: TGCGCCAGCAGCCAAGATCCAGGGGGCGACACCGGGGAGCTGTTTTTT. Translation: CASSQDPGGDTGELFF.

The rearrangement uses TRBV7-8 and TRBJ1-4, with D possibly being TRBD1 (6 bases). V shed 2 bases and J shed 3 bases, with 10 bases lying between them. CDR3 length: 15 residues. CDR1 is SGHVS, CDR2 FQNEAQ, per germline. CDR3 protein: CASSLPGAPNEKLFF. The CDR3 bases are TGTGCCAGCAGCTTACCGGGGGCGCCTAATGAAAAACTGTTTTTT.

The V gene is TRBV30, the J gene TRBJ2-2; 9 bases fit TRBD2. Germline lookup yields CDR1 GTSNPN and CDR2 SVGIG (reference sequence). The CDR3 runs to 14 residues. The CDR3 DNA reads TGTGTCGGGCTCGCGGGGGGGCCTGCCGGGGAGCTGTTTTTT. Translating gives CVGLAGGPAGELFF.

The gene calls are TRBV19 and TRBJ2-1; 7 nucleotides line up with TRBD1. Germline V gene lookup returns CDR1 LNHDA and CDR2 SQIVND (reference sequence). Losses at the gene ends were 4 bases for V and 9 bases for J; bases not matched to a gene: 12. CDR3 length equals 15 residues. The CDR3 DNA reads TGTGCCAGTAGTACCCGACAGGGTCGGGTTTCTGAGCAGTTCTTC. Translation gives CASSTRQGRVSEQFF.

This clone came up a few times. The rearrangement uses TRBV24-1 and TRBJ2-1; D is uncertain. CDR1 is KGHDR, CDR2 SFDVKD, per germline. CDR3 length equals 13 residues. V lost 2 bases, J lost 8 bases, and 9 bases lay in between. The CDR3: CATSDSWFDEQFF. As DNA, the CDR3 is TGTGCCACCAGTGATTCCTGGTTTGATGAGCAGTTCTTC.

CDR3 nucleotide sequence: TGTGCCAGCAGCTTTACGTTGACGCCTCAGGGTCTCGAGCAGTACTTC. As protein: CASSFTLTPQGLEQYF. V gene TRBV11-2 combines with J gene TRBJ2-7; D might be TRBD1 (5 bases). Trimming took off 3 bases at V and 6 bases at J, with 21 bases between the two ends. CDR1 SGHAT and CDR2 FQNNGV come from the germline V gene. The CDR3 spans 16 residues.

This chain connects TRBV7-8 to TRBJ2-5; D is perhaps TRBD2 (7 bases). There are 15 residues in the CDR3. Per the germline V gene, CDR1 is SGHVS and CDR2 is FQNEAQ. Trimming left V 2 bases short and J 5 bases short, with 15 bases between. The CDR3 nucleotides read TGTGCCAGCAGCTTACGAGGGGGGGCAGGGGAGACCCAGTACTTC. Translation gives CASSLRGGAGETQYF.

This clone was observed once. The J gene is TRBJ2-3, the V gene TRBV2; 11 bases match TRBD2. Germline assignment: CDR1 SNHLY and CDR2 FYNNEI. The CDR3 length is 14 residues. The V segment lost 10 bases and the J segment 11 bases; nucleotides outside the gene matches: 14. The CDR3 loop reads CAILAGEPKEGQYF. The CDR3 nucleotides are TGTGCCATACTAGCGGGGGAGCCCAAAGAAGGGCAGTATTTT.

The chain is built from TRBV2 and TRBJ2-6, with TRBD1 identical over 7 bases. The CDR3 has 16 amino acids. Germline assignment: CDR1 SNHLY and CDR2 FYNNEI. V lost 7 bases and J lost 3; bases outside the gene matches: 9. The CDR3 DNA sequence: TGTGCCAGCATGACAGGGTTTACAGGTGGGGCCAACGTCCTGACTTTC. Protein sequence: CASMTGFTGGANVLTF.

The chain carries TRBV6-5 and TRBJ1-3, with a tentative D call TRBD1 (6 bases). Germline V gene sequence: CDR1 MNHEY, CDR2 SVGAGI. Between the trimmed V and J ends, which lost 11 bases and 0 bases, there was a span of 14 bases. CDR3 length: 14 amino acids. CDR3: CALKGGYSGNTIYF. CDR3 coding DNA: TGTGCCCTAAAAGGGGGTTACTCTGGAAACACCATATATTTT.

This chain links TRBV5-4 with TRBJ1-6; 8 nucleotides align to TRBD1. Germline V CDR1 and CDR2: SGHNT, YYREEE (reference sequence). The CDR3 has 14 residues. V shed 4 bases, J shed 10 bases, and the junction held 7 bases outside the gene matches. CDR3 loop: CASSLRGRGSPLHF. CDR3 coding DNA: TGTGCCAGCAGCCTCAGGGGGCGCGGGTCACCCCTCCACTTT.

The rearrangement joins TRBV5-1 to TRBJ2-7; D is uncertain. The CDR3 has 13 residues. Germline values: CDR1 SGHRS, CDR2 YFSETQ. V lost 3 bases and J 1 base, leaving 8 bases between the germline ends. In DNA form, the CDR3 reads TGCGCCAGCAGCTCCCCGGGTTCCTACGAGCAGTACTTC. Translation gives CASSSPGSYEQYF.

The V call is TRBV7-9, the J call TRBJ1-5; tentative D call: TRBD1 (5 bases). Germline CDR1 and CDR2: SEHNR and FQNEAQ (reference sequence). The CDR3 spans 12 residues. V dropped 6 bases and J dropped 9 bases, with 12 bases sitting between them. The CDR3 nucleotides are TGTGCCAGCAGTCAGAACAGGTTGCCCCAGCATTTT. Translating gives CASSQNRLPQHF.

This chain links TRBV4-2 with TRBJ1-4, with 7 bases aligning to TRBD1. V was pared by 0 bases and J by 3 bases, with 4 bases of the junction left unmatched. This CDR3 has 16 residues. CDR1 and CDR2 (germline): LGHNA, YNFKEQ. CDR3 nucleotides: TGTGCCAGCAGCCAAGACCAGGGGGAGCCTAATGAAAAACTGTTTTTT. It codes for CASSQDQGEPNEKLFF.

CDR3 nucleotide sequence: TGTGCCAGCAGTCGACAGGTCCCCCCTACTTTCTATGGCTACACCTTC. Its protein product is CASSRQVPPTFYGYTF. V is TRBV5-4 and J is TRBJ1-2, with D possibly matching TRBD1 (6 bases). The germline V gene encodes CDR1 SGHNT and CDR2 YYREEE (reference sequence). The CDR3 sequence is 16 residues long. The germline V and J ends were trimmed by 5 bases and 4 bases, with 21 bases remaining between them. The full variable domain, its missing parts supplied by reference TRBV5-4 and TRBJ1-2, is ETGVTQSPTHLIKTRGQQVTLRCSSQSGHNTVSWYQQALGQGPQFIFQYYREEENGRGNFPPRFSGLQFPNYSSELNVNALELDDSALYLCASSRQVPPTFYGYTFGSGTRLTVV.

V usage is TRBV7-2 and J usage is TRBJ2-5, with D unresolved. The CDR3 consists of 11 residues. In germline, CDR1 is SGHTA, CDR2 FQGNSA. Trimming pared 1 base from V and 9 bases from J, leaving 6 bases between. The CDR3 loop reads CASSLVASQYF. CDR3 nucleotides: TGTGCCAGCAGCTTAGTTGCGTCCCAGTACTTC. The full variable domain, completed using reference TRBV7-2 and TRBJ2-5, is GAGVSQSPSNKVTEKGKDVELRCDPISGHTALYWYRQSLGQGLEFLIYFQGNSAPDKSGLPSDRFSAERTGGSVSTLTIQRTQQEDSAVYLCASSLVASQYFGPGTRLLVL.

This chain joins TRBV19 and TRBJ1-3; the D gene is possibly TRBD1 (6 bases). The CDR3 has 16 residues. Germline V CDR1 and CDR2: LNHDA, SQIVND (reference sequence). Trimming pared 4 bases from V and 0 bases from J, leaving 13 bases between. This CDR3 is CASSTVGASSGNTIYF. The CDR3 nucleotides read TGTGCCAGTAGTACGGTGGGGGCCAGCTCTGGAAACACCATATATTTT.

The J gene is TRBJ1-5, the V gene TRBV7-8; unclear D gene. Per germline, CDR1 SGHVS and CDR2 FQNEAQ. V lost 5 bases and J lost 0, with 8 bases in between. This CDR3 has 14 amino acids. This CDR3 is CASSPVVSNQPQHF. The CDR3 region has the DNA TGTGCCAGCAGCCCGGTGGTTAGCAATCAGCCCCAGCATTTT.

The CDR3 loop reads CATSNLDTPVVSGNTIYF. The DNA for the CDR3 is TGTGCCACCAGCAATCTAGACACTCCAGTGGTCTCTGGAAACACCATATATTTT. This chain connects TRBV24-1 to TRBJ1-3; D not certain. In germline, CDR1 is KGHDR, CDR2 SFDVKD. The V end lost 7 bases, the J end lost 0 bases, and 21 bases lay between the germline ends. This CDR3 has 18 amino acids.

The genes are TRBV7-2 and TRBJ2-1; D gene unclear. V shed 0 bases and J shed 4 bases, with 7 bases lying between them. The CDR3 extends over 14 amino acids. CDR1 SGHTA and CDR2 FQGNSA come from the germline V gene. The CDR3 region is CASSLAQAYNEQFF. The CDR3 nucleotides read TGTGCCAGCAGCTTAGCGCAGGCATACAATGAGCAGTTCTTC.

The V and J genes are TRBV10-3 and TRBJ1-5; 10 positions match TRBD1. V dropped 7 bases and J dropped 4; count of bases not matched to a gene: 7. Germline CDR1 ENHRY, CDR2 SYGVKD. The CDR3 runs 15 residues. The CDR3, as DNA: TGTGCCATCAAAGGGACAGGGGACGATAATCAGCCCCAGCATTTT. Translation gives CAIKGTGDDNQPQHF.

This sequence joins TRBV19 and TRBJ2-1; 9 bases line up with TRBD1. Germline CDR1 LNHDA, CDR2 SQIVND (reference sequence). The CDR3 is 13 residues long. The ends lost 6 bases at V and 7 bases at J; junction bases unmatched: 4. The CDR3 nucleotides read TGTGCCAGTAGGGGACAGGGTAAAAATGAGCAGTTCTTC. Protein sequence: CASRGQGKNEQFF. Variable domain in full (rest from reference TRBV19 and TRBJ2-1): DGGITQSPKYLFRKEGQNVTLSCEQNLNHDAMYWYRQDPGQGLRLIYYSQIVNDFQKGDIAEGYSVSREKKESFPLTVTSAQKNPTAFYLCASRGQGKNEQFFGPGTRLTVL.

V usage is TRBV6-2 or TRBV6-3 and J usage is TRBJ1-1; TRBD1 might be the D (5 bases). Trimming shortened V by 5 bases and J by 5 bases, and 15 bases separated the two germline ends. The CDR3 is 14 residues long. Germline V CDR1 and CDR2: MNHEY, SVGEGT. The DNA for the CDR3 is TGTGCCAGCAGTCCACACCCGGGGGAAACTGAAGCTTTCTTT. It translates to CASSPHPGETEAFF.

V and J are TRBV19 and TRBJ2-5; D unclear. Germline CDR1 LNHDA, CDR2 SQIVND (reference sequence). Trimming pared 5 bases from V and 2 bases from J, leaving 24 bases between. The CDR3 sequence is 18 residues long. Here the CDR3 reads CASSPDSRRQIGQETQYF. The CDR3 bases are TGTGCCAGTAGTCCCGACTCGAGGCGCCAGATCGGACAAGAGACCCAGTACTTC.

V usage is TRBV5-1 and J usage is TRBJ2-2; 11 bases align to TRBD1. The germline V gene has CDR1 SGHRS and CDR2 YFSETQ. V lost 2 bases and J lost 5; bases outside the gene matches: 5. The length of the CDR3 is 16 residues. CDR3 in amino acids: CASSLIGQGATGELFF. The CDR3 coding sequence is TGCGCCAGCAGCTTAATAGGACAGGGGGCTACCGGGGAGCTGTTTTTT. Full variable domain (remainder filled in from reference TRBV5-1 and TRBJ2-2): KAGVTQTPRYLIKTRGQQVTLSCSPISGHRSVSWYQQTPGQGLQFLFEYFSETQRNKGNFPGRFSGRQFSNSRSEMNVSTLELGDSALYLCASSLIGQGATGELFFGEGSRLTVL.

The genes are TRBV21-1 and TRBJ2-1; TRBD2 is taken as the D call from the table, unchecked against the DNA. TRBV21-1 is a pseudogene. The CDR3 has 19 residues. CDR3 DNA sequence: TGTGCCAGCAGCAAAGGGACGTTATATAGCGGGGGGGCCGTAAATGAGCAGTTCTTC. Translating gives CASSKGTLYSGGAVNEQFF.

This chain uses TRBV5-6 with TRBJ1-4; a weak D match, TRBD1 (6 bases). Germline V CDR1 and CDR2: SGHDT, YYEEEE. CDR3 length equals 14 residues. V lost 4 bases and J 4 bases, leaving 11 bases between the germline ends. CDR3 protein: CASSETGFNEKLFF. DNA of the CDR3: TGTGCCAGCAGCGAAACAGGGTTTAATGAAAAACTGTTTTTT.

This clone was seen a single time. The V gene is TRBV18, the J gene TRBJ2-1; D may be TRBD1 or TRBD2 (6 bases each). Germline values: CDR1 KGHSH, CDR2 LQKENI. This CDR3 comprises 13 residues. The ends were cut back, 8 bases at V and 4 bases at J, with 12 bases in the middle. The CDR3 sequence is CASAKGGYNEQFF. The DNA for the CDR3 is TGTGCCAGCGCAAAAGGGGGGTACAATGAGCAGTTCTTC.

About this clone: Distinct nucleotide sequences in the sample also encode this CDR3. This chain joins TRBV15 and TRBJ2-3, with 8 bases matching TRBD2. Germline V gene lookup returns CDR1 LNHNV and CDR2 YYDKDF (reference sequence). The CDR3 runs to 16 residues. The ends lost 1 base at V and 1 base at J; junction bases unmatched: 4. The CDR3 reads CATSRGGRGGTDTQYF. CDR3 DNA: TGTGCCACCAGCAGAGGGGGGCGGGGGGGCACAGATACGCAGTATTTT.

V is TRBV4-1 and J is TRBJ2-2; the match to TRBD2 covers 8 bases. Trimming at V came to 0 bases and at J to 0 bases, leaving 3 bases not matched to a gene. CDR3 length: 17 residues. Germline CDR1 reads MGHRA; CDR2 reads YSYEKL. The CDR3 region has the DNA TGCGCCAGCAGCCAAGAGTCAGCGGGGGCGAACACCGGGGAGCTGTTTTTT. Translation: CASSQESAGANTGELFF.